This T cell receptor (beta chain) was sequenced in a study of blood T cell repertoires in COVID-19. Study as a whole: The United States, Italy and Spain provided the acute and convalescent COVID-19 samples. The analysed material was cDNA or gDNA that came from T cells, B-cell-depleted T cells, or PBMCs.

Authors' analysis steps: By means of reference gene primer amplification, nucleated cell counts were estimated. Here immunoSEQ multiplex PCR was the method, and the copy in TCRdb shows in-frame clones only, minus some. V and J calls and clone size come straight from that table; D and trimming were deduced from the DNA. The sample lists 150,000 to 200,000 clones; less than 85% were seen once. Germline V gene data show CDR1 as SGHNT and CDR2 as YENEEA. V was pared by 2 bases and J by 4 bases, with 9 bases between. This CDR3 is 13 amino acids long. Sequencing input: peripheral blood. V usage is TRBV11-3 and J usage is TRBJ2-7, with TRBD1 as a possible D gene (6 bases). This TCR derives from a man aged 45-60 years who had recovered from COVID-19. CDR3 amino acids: CASSLQGGYEQYF. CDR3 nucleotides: TGTGCCAGCAGCTTACAAGGGGGTTACGAGCAGTACTTC.